This TCR beta chain derives from a study of response to subunit inactivated influenza vaccine. With V trimmed by 2 bases and J by 3 bases, 4 bases remained unmatched. The CDR3 loop spans 15 amino acids. From germline, CDR1 is SGHTA and CDR2 FQGNSA. Details on this clonotype: Its antigen is not known.

Findings and caveats of the study: T cells newly recruited by each seasonal influenza vaccination are few, the authors suggested.

TCRdb re-called the RT-PCR reads with MiXCR, one entry per CDR3 protein. The table lists around 850,000 distinct CDR3 sequences, about 18% of them singletons. The V and J genes are TRBV7-2 and TRBJ2-3, with 8 bases matching TRBD2. The clonotype comes from a man aged 45 to 65 who received an inactivated influenza vaccine. The sample consisted of PBMCs from blood, taken around 5 days after vaccination. CDR3 DNA sequence: TGTGCCAGCAGCTTAACTAGCGGTAATACAGATACGCAGTATTTT. Translation: CASSLTSGNTDTQYF.